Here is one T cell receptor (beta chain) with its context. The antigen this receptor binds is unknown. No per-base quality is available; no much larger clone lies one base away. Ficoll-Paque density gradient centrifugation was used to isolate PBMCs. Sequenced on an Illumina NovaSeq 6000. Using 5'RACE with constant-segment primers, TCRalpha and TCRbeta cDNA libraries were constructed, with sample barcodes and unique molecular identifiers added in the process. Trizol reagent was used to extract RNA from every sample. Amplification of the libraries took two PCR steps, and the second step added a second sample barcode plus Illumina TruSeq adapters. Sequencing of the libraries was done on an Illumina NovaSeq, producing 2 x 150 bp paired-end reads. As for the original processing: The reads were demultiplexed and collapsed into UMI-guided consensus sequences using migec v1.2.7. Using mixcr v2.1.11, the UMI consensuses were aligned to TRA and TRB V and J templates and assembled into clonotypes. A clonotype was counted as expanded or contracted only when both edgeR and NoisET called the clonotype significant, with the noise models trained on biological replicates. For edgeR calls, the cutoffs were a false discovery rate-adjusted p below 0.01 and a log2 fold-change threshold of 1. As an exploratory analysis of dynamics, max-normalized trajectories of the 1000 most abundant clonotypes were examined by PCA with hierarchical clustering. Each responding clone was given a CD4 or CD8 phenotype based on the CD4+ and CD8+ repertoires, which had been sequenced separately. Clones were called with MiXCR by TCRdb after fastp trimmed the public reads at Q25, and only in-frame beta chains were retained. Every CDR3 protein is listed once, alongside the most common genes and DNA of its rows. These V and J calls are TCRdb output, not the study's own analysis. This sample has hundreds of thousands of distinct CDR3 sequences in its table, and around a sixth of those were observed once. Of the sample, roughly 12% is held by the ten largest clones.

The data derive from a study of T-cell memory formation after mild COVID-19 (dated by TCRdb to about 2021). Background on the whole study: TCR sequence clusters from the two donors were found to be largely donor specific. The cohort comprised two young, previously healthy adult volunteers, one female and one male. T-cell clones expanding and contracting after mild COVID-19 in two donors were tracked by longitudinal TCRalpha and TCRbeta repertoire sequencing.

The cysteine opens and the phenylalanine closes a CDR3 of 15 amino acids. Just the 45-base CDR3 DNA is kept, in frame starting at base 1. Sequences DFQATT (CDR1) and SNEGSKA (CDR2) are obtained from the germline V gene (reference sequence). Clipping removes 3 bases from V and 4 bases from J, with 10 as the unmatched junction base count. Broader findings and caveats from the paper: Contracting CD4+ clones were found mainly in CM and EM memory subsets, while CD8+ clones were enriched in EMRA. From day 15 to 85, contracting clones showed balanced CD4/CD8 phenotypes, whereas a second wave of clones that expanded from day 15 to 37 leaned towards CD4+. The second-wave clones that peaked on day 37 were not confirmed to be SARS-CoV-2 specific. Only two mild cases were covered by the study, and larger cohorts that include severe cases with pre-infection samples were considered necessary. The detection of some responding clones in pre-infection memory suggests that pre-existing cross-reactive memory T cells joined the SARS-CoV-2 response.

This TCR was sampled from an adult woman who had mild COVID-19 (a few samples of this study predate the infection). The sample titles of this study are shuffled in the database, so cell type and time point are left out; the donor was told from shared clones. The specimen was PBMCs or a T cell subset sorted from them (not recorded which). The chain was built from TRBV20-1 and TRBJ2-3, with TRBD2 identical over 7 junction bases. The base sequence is TGCAGTGCTAGCGGAGCCGCGGGAGTCTCAGATACGCAGTATTTT. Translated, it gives CSASGAAGVSDTQYF.